This T cell receptor (beta chain) was recorded in a study of human T cells and chemical hapten exposure. Across the study: The patch tests put 0.01% DPC on the skin of the upper back and were read 6 days later.

This CDR3 comprises 15 residues. Germline CDR1 is SGDLS and CDR2 is YYNGEE. V was pared by 0 bases and J by 4 bases, with 11 bases between. The time point was: patch test 1, 2 weeks after DPC sensitization. Regarding treatment: therapeutic diphenylcyclopropenone sensitization with weekly scalp DPC. Each cDNA molecule in the library carried unique molecular identifiers. The authors' processing: A per-sample median of about 96,000 TCRs was observed, with counts ranging from about 23,224 to 690,600. TCRdb itself ran the RACE reads through MiXCR, one entry per CDR3 protein. The V and J calls were determined by TCRdb, not by the authors. The table shows around 300,000 distinct CDR3 sequences, with roughly 6.9% occurring only once.

This chain connects TRBV9 to TRBJ2-1; a weak D match, TRBD1 (6 bases). This TCR came from a woman aged 18-29 years with alopecia areata. Some clones in this sample may be carry-over from other donors' samples. The input for sequencing was whole blood, taken in connection with sensitization to the hapten diphenylcyclopropenone (DPC). CDR3 loop: CASSVVAGEYNEQFF. The DNA for the CDR3 is TGTGCCAGCAGCGTAGTGGCAGGGGAGTACAATGAGCAGTTCTTC.